The 3 T cell receptor beta chains presented below share a single source sample, sequenced in a study of radiotherapy plus CTLA-4 blockade in lung cancer. TCRdb's table, derived via immunoSEQ multiplex PCR, lists solely in-frame clones and lacks some. Among approximately 100,000 clones listed, more than 75% were seen once. The sequencing used peripheral blood, collected from a patient treated with radiotherapy plus ipilimumab. All receptors derive from a human donor with non-small cell lung cancer that progressed on radiotherapy plus ipilimumab. Some clones in this sample may be carry-over from other donors' samples.

The V and J genes are TRBV6-5 and TRBJ2-7; tentatively, D is TRBD1 (7 bases). The V and J ends lost 2 bases and 5 bases respectively, with 13 bases between them. Germline V gene data show CDR1 as MNHEY and CDR2 as SVGAGI. The CDR3 runs to 14 residues. CDR3 nucleotide sequence: TGTGCCAGCAGTTACGGCGGGACAGCCAACGAGCAGTACTTC. Its protein product is CASSYGGTANEQYF.

This sequence joins TRBV29-1 and TRBJ1-2; 7 bases align to TRBD1. The CDR3 is 13 amino acids. Looked up from germline, CDR1 is SQVTM and CDR2 is ANQGSEA. After removal of 2 bases from V and 6 bases from J, the junction contained 6 bases not matched to a gene. The CDR3 reads CSVEYWQGDGYTF. As DNA, the CDR3 is TGCAGCGTTGAATATTGGCAGGGGGATGGCTACACCTTC.

The chain uses TRBV5-1 and TRBJ2-7; 8 nucleotides match TRBD1. J lost 3 bases, V lost 4 bases, and 9 bases had no gene match. Germline CDR1 is SGHRS and CDR2 is YFSETQ. This CDR3 comprises 15 residues. CDR3 amino acids: CASSLARTGRYEQYF. In nucleotides, the CDR3 is TGCGCCAGCAGCCTGGCCCGGACAGGGCGCTACGAGCAGTACTTC.